This TCR beta chain was sequenced during a study of cytomegalovirus exposure and HLA in healthy donors (dated by TCRdb to the late 2010s). About the full investigation: According to an earlier analysis of 587 of the donors, about 190 million T cells yielded 117 million unique TCR beta sequences and about 300 Gb of sequence data. An early release covering over 500 HLA-typed donors comprised about 300 gigabases of sequencing data and tens of millions of unique TCR sequences. Every discovery cohort repertoire had been produced on one sequencing platform. The number of typed donors differed by locus: roughly 629-640 for A, B, C, DRB1 and DQB1; 522 for DQA1; 606 for DPA1; and 450 to 480 for DPB1. The T cell repertoires of about 700 subjects were profiled by immunosequencing and related to cytomegalovirus serostatus. Among the roughly 400 genotyped donors, about 85% belonged to the genetic ancestry cluster associated with self-reported Caucasian donors. Rather than drawing on any new phenotypic data, the later analysis identified candidate immune exposures from TCR beta sequences and the way those sequences occurred across donors. The aim of the study was to test whether cataloging public T cell receptors could identify signatures of past pathogen exposure. In an earlier analysis of 500 to 650 of the donors, high-throughput TCR beta sequencing was used to judge whether each TCR beta V gene segment behaved as functional or pseudogenic. To study patterns of TCR occurrence, a later analysis re-analyzed previously published TCR beta repertoires from 550 to 800 donors and added high-resolution HLA genotyping. Genome-wide SNP genotypes for about three fifths of the roughly 700 donors were used in a later genetic analysis, which treated that subset as a discovery cohort. In addition to the first cohort of 666 subjects, a separate validation cohort of approximately 110 different subjects was used. To predict cytomegalovirus infection status, the study brought together high-throughput TCR immunosequencing, statistical association of individual TCRs with disease status, and machine learning. Donor age, sex, ethnicity and CMV serostatus were collected together with the repertoire data. Across about 380 genotyped donors of the cohort, an average of roughly 250,000 unique TCR beta nucleotide sequences per donor were sequenced, and roughly 17% of those sequences were non-productive. HLA typing included class I and class II loci at four-digit resolution. About five DR-DQ haplotypes were handled as single units for association and clustering, since linkage in the cohort was strong.

The receptor library was made with the immunoSEQ multiplex PCR assay. The multiplex PCR relied on a mix of 60 forward primers for TCR Vbeta segments and 13 reverse primers for TCR Jbeta segments. A multiplex PCR assay on genomic DNA amplified the CDR3 region of rearranged TCR beta genes. The amplified TCR beta libraries were sequenced on the Illumina HiSeq System as 87-base-pair reads. As for how the authors treated the data: In a later analysis, tens of millions of unique TCR beta chains were counted across the roughly 700 repertoires, and about 10 million of these chains were shared by at least two donors. Raw reads were error-corrected and collapsed into unique sequences by a nearest-neighbor algorithm in which closely related sequences were merged to remove PCR and sequencing errors. CDR3 sequences were aligned to IMGT reference sequences to assign V, D and J gene segments. For a sequence to be retained, a match of at least six nucleotides to both a V gene segment and a J gene segment was required. Rearrangements were called productive when the CDR3 lacked stop codons and stayed in frame with V and J; all others were non-productive. CDR3 was defined according to IMGT convention as the region running from the second conserved V-encoded cysteine to the conserved J-encoded phenylalanine. Sequences without an unambiguous match to a single V gene segment were excluded from the earlier analysis of about 630 of the donors. In an earlier analysis of around 600 of the donors, V segments were called functional above 56.7% productive rearrangements and were called segregating when the between-donor standard deviation exceeded 5%. A statistical classification framework was built for diagnosing cytomegalovirus status from the catalog of TCR beta chain sequences. In a later analysis, V and J genes were assigned by comparing TCR nucleotide sequences against IMGT/GENE-DB human TR gene sequences. A later analysis assigned CDR3 sequences and most-parsimonious VDJ recombination scenarios with the TCRdist pipeline. In a later analysis, every TCR beta chain was defined by the combination of its CDR3 amino acid sequence and its V-gene family, and reads without a unique V-gene family were dropped. As a way to deal with suspected cross-contamination and a sequencing artifact, a later analysis dropped 450 to 600 nucleotide sequences that were highly shared and had low generation probability. For each public chain, a later analysis derived a clonal expansion index from normalized ranks of inferred template counts within each repertoire. Generation probabilities in a later analysis came from a VDJ recombination model fitted to out-of-frame rearrangements, and those results were checked against IGoR. In a later analysis, hypergeometric tests were used to score TCR-TCR, TCR-HLA and TCR-CMV co-occurrence, with a repertoire-size bias correction applied to TCR pairs. To estimate false discovery rates, a later analysis permuted the HLA or CMV assignments 20 times. A later analysis grouped co-occurring TCRs with DBSCAN, adding TCRdist sequence similarity when clustering within HLA-allele-positive subsets. Repertoires with fewer than 30,000 or more than 120,000 public chains, plus five repertoires with anomalous nucleotide sharing, were excluded from co-occurrence clustering. In TCRdb, the immuneACCESS table is reduced to in-frame sequences with V and J assigned. These tables do not hold every clone; where another copy was compared, an unresolved V gene accounts for under half, and the others remain unexplained. The V and J calls and clone size are taken from that table; D and trimming were inferred from the DNA. The table for this sample lists over 110,000 clones; about four fifths of them were counted only once. The ten largest clones capture 4.5% to 5.5% of the sample.

Reading the germline V gene gives CDR1 SGHVS and CDR2 FQNEAQ. From the cysteine through the phenylalanine, the CDR3 covers 17 amino acids. The only DNA kept is the CDR3, 51 bases in frame from the first base. V and J lose 5 bases and 3 bases, and a span of 23 bases separates them. What the authors observed across the whole study: It was suggested by the authors that the approach could potentially be generalized to other disease states and immunological phenotypes. Some IMGT-functional V segments, including TRBV6-2 and TRBV6-3, could not be distinguished by the 87-base-pair reads and were therefore excluded. V-gene and J-gene trimming of TCR beta chains was associated with a missense DCLRE1C variant in a later genetic analysis, and the association was replicated in an independent cohort. Specific HLA alleles were associated with around 18,000 TCR beta sequences at a false discovery rate of 0.05 in a later analysis. Most TCR sequences were seen in very few donors, while some public TCRs were found in many individuals. In both the original and validation cohorts, the classifier was reported to diagnose cytomegalovirus status with high specificity and sensitivity. A later analysis found that TCR association rates varied across HLA loci, with DRB1 alleles showing the most associated TCRs and HLA-C alleles the fewest. For the cohort, immune exposure information was limited to CMV serostatus. In an earlier analysis of over 550 of the donors, most TCR beta V segments were observed in productive rearrangements about 87% or about 30% of the time, broadly matching IMGT annotations. A cluster of highly shared sequence variants was judged likely to be a technical artifact of the sequencing pipeline. Roughly uniform sequencing depth across donors was assumed in presence/absence analyses, although this assumption may not hold. Assigning TCR associations to individual alleles was difficult when HLA alleles, especially DR and DQ, strongly co-occurred. The study listed 164 TCR beta chains as associated with cytomegalovirus. A later genetic analysis reported fewer N-insertions in productive TCRs among donors in an Asian-associated ancestry cluster than the approximately 700-donor mean. In a later analysis, several top co-occurrence clusters were reported to appear linked to parvovirus B19, influenza, CMV and Epstein-Barr virus. Approximately 16 rarely observed V segments, including chromosome 9 orphons, were excluded from the earlier analysis of some 590 of the donors because counts were too low. A further reported finding was that TCR beta sequences accurately predicted the HLA-A and HLA-B alleles for most subjects in the first cohort. Linkage disequilibrium might explain the correlated functional status among segregating V segments, but an unknown experimental factor could not be ruled out. A later analysis found that HLA-associated TCR beta chains were more clonally expanded and had lower generation probabilities than equally common non-associated chains. In vitro tests confirmed that a few of the cytomegalovirus-associated TCR beta chains recognize cytomegalovirus antigens. The cohort was sequenced for TCR beta chains only, and without alpha or paired-chain data the features that could be detected were limited. Because HLA typing was unavailable for some donors at each locus, only the typed subset was used in association tests. According to a later analysis, most CMV-associated TCR beta chains appeared to be HLA-restricted, and the HLA associations seemed to be driven largely by CMV exposure.

In total, just over 650 healthy bone marrow donors made up the cohort. At the time of sampling, every cohort member was nominally healthy, though immune exposures that went unrecorded were likely present. The donor tested CMV seronegative, placing the donor among the 350 or so seronegative members of the cohort. A peripheral blood sample was collected from each donor, and TCR beta sequencing was performed on peripheral blood mononuclear cells. Genomic DNA was extracted from the blood cell samples with the Qiagen DNeasy Blood Extraction Kit. Remarks on this clone: The clone's antigen remains unknown. Per-base qualities were not stored, and no clone one base away is much larger.

The receptor was derived from a man between 35 and 55 years old in good health and CMV-seronegative. The chain uses TRBV7-8 and TRBJ2-7; matching of 7 bases hints at TRBD1 as the D gene. The sample consisted of PBMCs. The CDR3 region has the sequence CASSIGTVAGGNYEQYF. The bases are TGTGCCAGCAGCATAGGAACGGTTGCAGGGGGGAACTACGAGCAGTACTTC.